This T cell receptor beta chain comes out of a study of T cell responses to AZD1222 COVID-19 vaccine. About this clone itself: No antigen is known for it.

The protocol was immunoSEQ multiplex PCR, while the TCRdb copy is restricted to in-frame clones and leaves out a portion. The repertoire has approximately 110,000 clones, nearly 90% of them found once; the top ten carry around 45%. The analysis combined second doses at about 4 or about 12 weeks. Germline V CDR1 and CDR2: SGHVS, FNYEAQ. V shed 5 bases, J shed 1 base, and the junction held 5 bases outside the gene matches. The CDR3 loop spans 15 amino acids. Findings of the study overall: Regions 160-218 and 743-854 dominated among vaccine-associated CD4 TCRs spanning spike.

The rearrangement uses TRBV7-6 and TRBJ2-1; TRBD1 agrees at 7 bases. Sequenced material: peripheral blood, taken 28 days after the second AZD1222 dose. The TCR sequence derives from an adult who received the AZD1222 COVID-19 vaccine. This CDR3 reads CASSPRQGSYNEQFF. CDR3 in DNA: TGTGCCAGCAGCCCGAGACAGGGATCCTACAATGAGCAGTTCTTC.